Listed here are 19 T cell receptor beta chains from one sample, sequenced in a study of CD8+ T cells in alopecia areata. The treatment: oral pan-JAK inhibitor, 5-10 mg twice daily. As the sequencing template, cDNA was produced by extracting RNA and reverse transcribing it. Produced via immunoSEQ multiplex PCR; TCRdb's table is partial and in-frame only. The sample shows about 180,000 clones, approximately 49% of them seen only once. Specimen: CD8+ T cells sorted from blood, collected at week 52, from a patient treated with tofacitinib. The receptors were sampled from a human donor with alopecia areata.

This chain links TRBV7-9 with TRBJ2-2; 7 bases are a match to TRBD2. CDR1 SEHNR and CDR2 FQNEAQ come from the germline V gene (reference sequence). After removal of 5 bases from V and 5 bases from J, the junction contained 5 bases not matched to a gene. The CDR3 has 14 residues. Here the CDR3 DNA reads TGTGCCAGCAGCCTGACTAGCTTGACCGGGGAGCTGTTTTTT. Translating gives CASSLTSLTGELFF.

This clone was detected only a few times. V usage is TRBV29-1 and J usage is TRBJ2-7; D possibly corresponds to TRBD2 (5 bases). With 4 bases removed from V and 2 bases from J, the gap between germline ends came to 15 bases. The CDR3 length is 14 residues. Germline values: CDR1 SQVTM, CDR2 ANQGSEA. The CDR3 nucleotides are TGCAGCGTTGGGGGTGCGGGTTACGCCTACGAGCAGTACTTC. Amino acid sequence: CSVGGAGYAYEQYF.

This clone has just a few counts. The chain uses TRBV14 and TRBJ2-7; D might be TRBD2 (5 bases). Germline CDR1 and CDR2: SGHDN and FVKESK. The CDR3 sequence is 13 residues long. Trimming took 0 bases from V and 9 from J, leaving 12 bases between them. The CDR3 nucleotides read TGTGCCAGCAGCCAAGAGGCCGACGGGATGCAGTACTTC. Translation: CASSQEADGMQYF.

The CDR3 spells CASSSPPPHYGYTF. The CDR3, as DNA: TGTGCCAGCAGCTCGCCGCCACCTCACTATGGCTACACCTTC. The chain employs TRBV9 and TRBJ1-2, with D unclear. CDR3 length equals 14 residues. CDR1 and CDR2 from the germline V gene are SGDLS and YYNGEE. The V and J ends lost 4 bases and 3 bases respectively, with 13 bases between them. Based on the CDR3 plus reference TRBV9 and TRBJ1-2, the full variable domain is DSGVTQTPKHLITATGQRVTLRCSPRSGDLSVYWYQQSLDQGLQFLIQYYNGEERAKGNILERFSAQQFPDLHSELNLSSLELGDSALYFCASSSPPPHYGYTFGSGTRLTVV.

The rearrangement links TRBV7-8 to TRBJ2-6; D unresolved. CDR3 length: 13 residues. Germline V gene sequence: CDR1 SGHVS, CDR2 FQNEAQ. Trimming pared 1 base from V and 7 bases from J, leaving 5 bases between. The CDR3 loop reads CASSLGGANVLTF. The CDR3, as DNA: TGTGCCAGCAGCTTAGGTGGCGCCAACGTCCTGACTTTC.

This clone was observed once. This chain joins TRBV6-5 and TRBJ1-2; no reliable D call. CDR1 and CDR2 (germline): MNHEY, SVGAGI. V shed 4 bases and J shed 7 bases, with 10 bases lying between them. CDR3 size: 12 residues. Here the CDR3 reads CASSSPGGGYTF. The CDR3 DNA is TGTGCCAGCAGTTCCCCCGGAGGTGGCTACACCTTC.

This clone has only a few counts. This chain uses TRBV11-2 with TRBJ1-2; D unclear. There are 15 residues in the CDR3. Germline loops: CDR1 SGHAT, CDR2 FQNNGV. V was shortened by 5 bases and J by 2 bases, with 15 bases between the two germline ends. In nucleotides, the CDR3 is TGTGCCAGCAGCCCCAGTTCCACGAGGAACTATGGCTACACCTTC. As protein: CASSPSSTRNYGYTF.

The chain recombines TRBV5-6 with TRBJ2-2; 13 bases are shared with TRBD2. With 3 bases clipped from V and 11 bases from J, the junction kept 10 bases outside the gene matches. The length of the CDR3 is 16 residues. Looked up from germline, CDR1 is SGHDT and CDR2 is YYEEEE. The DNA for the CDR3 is TGTGCCAGCAGCTCGGGACTAGCGGGGCTCCCGGGAGAGCTGTTTTTT. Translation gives CASSSGLAGLPGELFF.

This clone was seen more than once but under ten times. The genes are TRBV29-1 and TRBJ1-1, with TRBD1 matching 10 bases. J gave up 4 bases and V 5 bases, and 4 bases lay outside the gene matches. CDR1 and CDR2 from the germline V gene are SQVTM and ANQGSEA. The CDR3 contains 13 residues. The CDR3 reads CSVQGQGSTEAFF. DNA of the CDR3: TGCAGCGTTCAGGGACAGGGGAGCACTGAAGCTTTCTTT.

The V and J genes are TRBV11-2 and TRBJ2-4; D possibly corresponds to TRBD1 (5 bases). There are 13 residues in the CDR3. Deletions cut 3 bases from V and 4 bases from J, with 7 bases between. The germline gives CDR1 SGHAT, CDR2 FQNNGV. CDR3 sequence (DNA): TGTGCCAGCAGCTTCGACAGAAAAAACATTCAGTACTTC. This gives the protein CASSFDRKNIQYF.

Written as DNA, the CDR3 is TGTGCCAGCAGGCCAGGGGGTAACACTGAAGCTTTCTTT. Its translation is CASRPGGNTEAFF. The genes are TRBV5-4 and TRBJ1-1; 7 positions agree with TRBD1. The CDR3 sequence is 13 residues long. V was clipped by 5 bases and J by 2 bases; unmatched bases: 3. Germline V gene lookup returns CDR1 SGHNT and CDR2 YYREEE (reference sequence).

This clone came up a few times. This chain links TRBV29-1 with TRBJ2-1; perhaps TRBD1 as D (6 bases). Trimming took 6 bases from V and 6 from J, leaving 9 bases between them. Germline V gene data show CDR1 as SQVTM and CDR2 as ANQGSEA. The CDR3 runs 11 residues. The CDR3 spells CSVPQGNEQFF. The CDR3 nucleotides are TGCAGCGTCCCACAGGGCAATGAGCAGTTCTTC.

CDR3 in amino acids: CASSLGQELNEKLFF. CDR3 bases: TGTGCCAGCAGCTTAGGGCAGGAGCTTAATGAAAAACTGTTTTTT. V and J are TRBV7-9 and TRBJ1-4, with D unclear. The CDR3 is made up of 15 amino acids. In germline, CDR1 is SEHNR, CDR2 FQNEAQ (reference sequence). The ends were cut back, 1 base at V and 4 bases at J, with 10 bases in the middle.

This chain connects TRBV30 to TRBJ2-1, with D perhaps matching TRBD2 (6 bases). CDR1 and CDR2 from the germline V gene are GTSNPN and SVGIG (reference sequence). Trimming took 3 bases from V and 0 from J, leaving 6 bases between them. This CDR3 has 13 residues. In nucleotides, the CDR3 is TGTGCCTGGAGCGGGGGCTCCTACAATGAGCAGTTCTTC. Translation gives CAWSGGSYNEQFF.

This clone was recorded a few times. CDR3 nucleotides: TGTGCCAGTAGCCCTCAGGGATACGAGCAGTACTTC. Translation gives CASSPQGYEQYF. The gene calls are TRBV19 and TRBJ2-7; TRBD1 might be the D (5 bases). The V end was cut by 6 bases, the J end by 4 bases, with 10 bases between. The germline V gene encodes CDR1 LNHDA and CDR2 SQIVND (reference sequence). CDR3 length equals 12 residues.

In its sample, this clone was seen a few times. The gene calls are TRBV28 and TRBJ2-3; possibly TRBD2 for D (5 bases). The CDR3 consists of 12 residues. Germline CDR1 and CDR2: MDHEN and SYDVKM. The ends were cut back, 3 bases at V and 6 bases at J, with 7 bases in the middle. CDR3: CASSFPGDTQYF. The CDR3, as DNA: TGTGCCAGCAGTTTCCCGGGGGATACGCAGTATTTT.

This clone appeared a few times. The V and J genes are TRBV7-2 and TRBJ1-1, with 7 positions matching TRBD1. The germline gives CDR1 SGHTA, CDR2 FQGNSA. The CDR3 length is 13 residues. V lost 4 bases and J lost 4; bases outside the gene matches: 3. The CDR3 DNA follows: TGTGCCAGCAGCTCCCACAGGGGCACTGAAGCTTTCTTT. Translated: CASSSHRGTEAFF.

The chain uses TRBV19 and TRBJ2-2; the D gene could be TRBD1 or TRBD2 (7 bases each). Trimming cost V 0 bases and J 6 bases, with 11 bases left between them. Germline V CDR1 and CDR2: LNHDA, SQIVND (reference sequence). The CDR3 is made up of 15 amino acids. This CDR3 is CASSIEAGGAGELFF. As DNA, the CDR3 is TGTGCCAGTAGTATAGAGGCAGGGGGGGCCGGGGAGCTGTTTTTT.

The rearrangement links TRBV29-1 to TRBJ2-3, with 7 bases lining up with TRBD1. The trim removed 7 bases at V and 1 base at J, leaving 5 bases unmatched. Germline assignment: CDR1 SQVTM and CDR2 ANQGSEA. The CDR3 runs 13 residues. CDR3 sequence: CSAGQAGTDTQYF. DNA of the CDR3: TGCAGCGCCGGACAGGCGGGCACAGATACGCAGTATTTT.